Each of the 16 T cell receptor beta chains below was sequenced from the same sample in a study of identical twins. TCRdb passed the 5' RACE reads through MiXCR, listing each CDR3 protein once. Found here are around 100,000 distinct CDR3 sequences, about 6.1% of them singletons; the top ten hold about 12%. The sample taken for sequencing was memory T cells sorted from blood. These receptors all stem from a woman aged 50 to 60 in good health.

In this sample, this clonotype turned up many times. The J gene is TRBJ2-1, the V gene TRBV12-3 or TRBV12-4, with 8 bases that match TRBD1. The CDR3 has 15 residues. With V trimmed by 5 bases and J by 9 bases, 12 bases remained unmatched. The CDR3 loop is CASSLLTGGESEQFF. CDR3 sequence (DNA): TGTGCCAGCAGTCTCCTAACAGGGGGAGAGAGTGAGCAGTTCTTC.

This clonotype has a count of ten or more. This chain joins TRBV7-3 and TRBJ1-4; 7 positions match TRBD1. With V trimmed by 4 bases and J by 10 bases, 18 bases remained unmatched. The V gene's germline CDR1 is SGHTA and CDR2 FQGTGA. This CDR3 has 17 residues. CDR3 in amino acids: CASSSRDSTHQTGKLFF. The CDR3 nucleotides are TGTGCCAGCAGCTCCCGGGACAGCACGCACCAAACGGGAAAACTGTTTTTT.

This clonotype came up many times. The J gene is TRBJ2-1, the V gene TRBV5-1; D is perhaps TRBD1 or TRBD2 (5 bases each). In germline, CDR1 is SGHRS, CDR2 YFSETQ. The CDR3 has 14 amino acids. Trimming took off 1 base at V and 7 bases at J, with 12 bases between the two ends. The CDR3: CASSLRGDVNEQFF. The CDR3 bases are TGCGCCAGCAGCTTGAGAGGGGACGTTAATGAGCAGTTCTTC.

This clonotype occurred many times. The CDR3 DNA is TGCGCCAGCAGCGGGGATGGGTCCTACGCCTACGAGCAGTACTTC. Translation: CASSGDGSYAYEQYF. The rearrangement links TRBV5-1 to TRBJ2-7; no reliable D call. The length of the CDR3 is 15 residues. The V end was cut by 4 bases, the J end by 2 bases, with 16 bases between. Germline V gene lookup returns CDR1 SGHRS and CDR2 YFSETQ.

This rearrangement joins TRBV7-3 to TRBJ2-7, with a possible D match to TRBD2 (6 bases). The V gene's germline CDR1 is SGHTA and CDR2 FQGTGA. The CDR3 runs to 13 residues. Deletions cut 1 base from V and 5 bases from J, with 9 bases between. CDR3 DNA sequence: TGTGCCAGCAGCTTAAATGCGGGAAACGAGCAGTACTTC. Translated, it gives CASSLNAGNEQYF.

This clonotype was picked up many times. A read error may produce the germline difference seen at one junction end. The chain employs TRBV20-1 and TRBJ1-1; D gene ambiguous. Per the germline V gene, CDR1 is DFQATT and CDR2 is SNEGSKA (reference sequence). The CDR3 runs to 13 residues. CDR3 loop: CSAPEEGRLGAIF. The CDR3 DNA reads as TGCAGTGCCCCCGAAGAAGGGAGACTGGGAGCTATCTTT.

This clonotype was counted ten times or more. The rearrangement joins TRBV6-5 to TRBJ2-2; D is undetermined. The CDR3 consists of 12 residues. Trimming removed 6 bases at V and 7 bases at J, with 9 bases between. Germline V gives CDR1 MNHEY, CDR2 SVGAGI. DNA of the CDR3: TGTGCCAGCAGCCCAATGTACGGGGAGCTGTTTTTT. Its protein product is CASSPMYGELFF.

This clonotype has ten or more counts. The chain employs TRBV5-1 and TRBJ2-1; 11 nucleotides agree with TRBD2. Germline loops: CDR1 SGHRS, CDR2 YFSETQ. The CDR3 spans 18 residues. Trimming at V came to 0 bases and at J to 0 bases, leaving 5 bases not matched to a gene. CDR3 nucleotide sequence: TGCGCCAGCAGCTTGGGGGGCGGGACTAGCGGCTCCTACAATGAGCAGTTCTTC. Translation gives CASSLGGGTSGSYNEQFF.

A few counts support this clonotype. The gene calls are TRBV24-1 and TRBJ1-2, with D hard to call. There are 15 residues in the CDR3. Germline V gene lookup returns CDR1 KGHDR and CDR2 SFDVKD. Trimming stripped 4 bases from V and 0 bases from J, with 11 bases between. CDR3 DNA: TGTGCCACCAGTGACCCGGCCCGAGCTAACTATGGCTACACCTTC. Its translation: CATSDPARANYGYTF.

This clonotype has ten or more counts. The V gene is TRBV12-3 or TRBV12-4, the J gene TRBJ1-2; 11 bases align to TRBD1. J gave up 8 bases and V 6 bases, and 11 bases lay outside the gene matches. The CDR3 runs to 15 residues. CDR3 nucleotide sequence: TGTGCCAGCAGCCCGACGGGGACAGGGGGTGACGGCTACACCTTC. Encoded protein: CASSPTGTGGDGYTF.

This clonotype has a handful of counts. Compared with germline, one end of the junction differs, possibly owing to a read error. CDR3 in DNA: TGTGCTAGCAGCGCCACAACATCTGGGGCCAACGTCCTGACTTTC. Amino acid sequence: CASSATTSGANVLTF. The chain recombines TRBV7-7 with TRBJ2-6; D remains unclear. There are 15 residues in the CDR3. Germline V gene data show CDR1 as SSHAT and CDR2 as FNYEAQ (reference sequence).

The table lists this clonotype with many counts. The gene calls are TRBV10-3 and TRBJ2-2; perhaps TRBD1 as D (6 bases). The length of the CDR3 is 15 residues. Per the germline V gene, CDR1 is ENHRY and CDR2 is SYGVKD. V was shortened by 8 bases and J by 2 bases, with 15 bases between the two germline ends. The CDR3 coding sequence is TGTGCCATCCCGACCGGGACATACAACACCGGGGAGCTGTTTTTT. It codes for CAIPTGTYNTGELFF.

This clonotype was counted between two and nine times. The chain links TRBV28 to TRBJ2-7, with 9 bases fitting TRBD1. The CDR3 is 13 residues long. After removal of 8 bases from V and 7 bases from J, the junction contained 9 bases not matched to a gene. Germline loops: CDR1 MDHEN, CDR2 SYDVKM. CDR3 amino acids: CASLNRGLSEQYV. Here the CDR3 DNA reads TGTGCCAGCCTCAACAGGGGGCTGAGTGAGCAGTACGTC.

The V and J genes are TRBV4-1 and TRBJ2-3; D call uncertain. Deletions cut 0 bases from V and 4 bases from J, with 14 bases between. The V gene's germline CDR1 is MGHRA and CDR2 YSYEKL. This CDR3 region has 16 residues. Here the CDR3 reads CASSQEGVLIADTQYF. In nucleotides, the CDR3 is TGCGCCAGCAGCCAAGAAGGCGTCCTTATAGCAGATACGCAGTATTTT.

The rearrangement uses TRBV12-3 or TRBV12-4 and TRBJ2-6; D is unclear. The CDR3 has 18 amino acids. The germline V and J ends were trimmed by 1 base and 0 bases, with 13 bases remaining between them. The DNA for the CDR3 is TGTGCCAGCAGTTTAGATCGCAGGATACTCTCTGGGGCCAACGTCCTGACTTTC. Amino acid sequence: CASSLDRRILSGANVLTF.

At least ten counts were recorded for this clonotype. The J gene is TRBJ1-5, the V gene TRBV18, with a weak D call TRBD1 (5 bases). Trimming removed 0 bases from V and 12 bases from J, with 9 bases in between. The CDR3 loop spans 12 amino acids. CDR1 KGHSH and CDR2 LQKENI come from the germline V gene. CDR3 sequence: CASSPPGQDQHF. The CDR3 region has the DNA TGTGCCAGCTCACCACCGGGGCAGGACCAGCATTTT.